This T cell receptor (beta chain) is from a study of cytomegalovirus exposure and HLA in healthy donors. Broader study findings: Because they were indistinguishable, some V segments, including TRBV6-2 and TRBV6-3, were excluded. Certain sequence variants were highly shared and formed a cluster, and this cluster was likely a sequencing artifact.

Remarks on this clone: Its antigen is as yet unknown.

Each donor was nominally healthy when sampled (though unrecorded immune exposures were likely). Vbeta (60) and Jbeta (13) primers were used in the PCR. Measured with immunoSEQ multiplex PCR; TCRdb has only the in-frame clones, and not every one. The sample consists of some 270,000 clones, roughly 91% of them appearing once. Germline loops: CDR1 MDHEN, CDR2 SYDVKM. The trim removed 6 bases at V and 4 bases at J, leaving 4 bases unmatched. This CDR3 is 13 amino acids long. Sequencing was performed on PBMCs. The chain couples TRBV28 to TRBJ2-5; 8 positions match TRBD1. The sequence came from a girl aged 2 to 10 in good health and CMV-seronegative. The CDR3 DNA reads TGTGCCAGCAGCCCCGACAGGGGAGAGACCCAGTACTTC. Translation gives CASSPDRGETQYF.